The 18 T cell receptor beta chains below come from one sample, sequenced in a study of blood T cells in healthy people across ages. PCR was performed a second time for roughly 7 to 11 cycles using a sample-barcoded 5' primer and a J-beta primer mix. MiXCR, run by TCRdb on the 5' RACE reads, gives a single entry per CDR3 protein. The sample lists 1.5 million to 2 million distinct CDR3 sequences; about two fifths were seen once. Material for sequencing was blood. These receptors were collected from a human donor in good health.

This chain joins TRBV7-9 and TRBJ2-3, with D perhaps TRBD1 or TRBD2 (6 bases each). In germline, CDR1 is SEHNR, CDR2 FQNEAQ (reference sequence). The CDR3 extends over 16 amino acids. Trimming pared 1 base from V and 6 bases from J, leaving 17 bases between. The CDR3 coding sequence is TGTGCCAGCAGCTTAGAGGGGGGCCCAGGCGAGGATACGCAGTATTTT. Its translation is CASSLEGGPGEDTQYF.

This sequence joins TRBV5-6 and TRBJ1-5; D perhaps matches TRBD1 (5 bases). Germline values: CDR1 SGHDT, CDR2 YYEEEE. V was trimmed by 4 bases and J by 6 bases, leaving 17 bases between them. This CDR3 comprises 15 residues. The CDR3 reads CASSAGTGVFQPQHF. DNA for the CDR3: TGTGCCAGCAGCGCCGGGACGGGGGTATTTCAGCCCCAGCATTTT.

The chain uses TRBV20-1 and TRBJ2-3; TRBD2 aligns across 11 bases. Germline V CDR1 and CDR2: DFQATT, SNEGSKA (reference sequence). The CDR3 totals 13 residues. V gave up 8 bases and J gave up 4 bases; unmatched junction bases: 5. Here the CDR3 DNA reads TGCAGTCCGTCTAGCGGGGGGTCAGATACGCAGTATTTT. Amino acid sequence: CSPSSGGSDTQYF.

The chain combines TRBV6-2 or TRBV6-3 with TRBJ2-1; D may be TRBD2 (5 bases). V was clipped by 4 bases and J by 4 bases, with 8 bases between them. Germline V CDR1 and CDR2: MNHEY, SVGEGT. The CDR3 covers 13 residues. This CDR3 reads CASSSQRYNEQFF. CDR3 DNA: TGTGCCAGCAGTTCGCAGCGGTACAATGAGCAGTTCTTC.

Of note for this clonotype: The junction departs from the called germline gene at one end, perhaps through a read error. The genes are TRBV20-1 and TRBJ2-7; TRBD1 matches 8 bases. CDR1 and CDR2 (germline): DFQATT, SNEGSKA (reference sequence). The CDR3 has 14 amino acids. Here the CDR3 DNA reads TGTAGTGCTACCCCCCAGACAGGGGCGGTCGAGCAGTACTTC. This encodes CSATPQTGAVEQYF.

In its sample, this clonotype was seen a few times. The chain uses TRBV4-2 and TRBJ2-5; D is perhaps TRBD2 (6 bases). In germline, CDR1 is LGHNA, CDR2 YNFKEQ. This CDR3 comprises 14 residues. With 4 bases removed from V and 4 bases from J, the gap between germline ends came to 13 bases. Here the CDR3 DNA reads TGTGCCAGCAGCCTCTCCTGGAGGGGAGAGACCCAGTACTTC. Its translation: CASSLSWRGETQYF.

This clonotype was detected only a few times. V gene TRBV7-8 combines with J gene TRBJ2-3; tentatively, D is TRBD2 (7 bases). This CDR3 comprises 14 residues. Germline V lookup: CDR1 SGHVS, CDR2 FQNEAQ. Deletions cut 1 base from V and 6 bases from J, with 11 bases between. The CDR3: CASSLVEGGDTQYF. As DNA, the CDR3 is TGTGCCAGCAGCTTAGTTGAGGGGGGGGATACGCAGTATTTT.

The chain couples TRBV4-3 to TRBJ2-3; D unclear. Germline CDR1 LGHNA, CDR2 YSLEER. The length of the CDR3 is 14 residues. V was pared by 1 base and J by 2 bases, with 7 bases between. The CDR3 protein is CASSQARNTDTQYF. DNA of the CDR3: TGCGCCAGCAGCCAAGCCCGTAACACAGATACGCAGTATTTT.

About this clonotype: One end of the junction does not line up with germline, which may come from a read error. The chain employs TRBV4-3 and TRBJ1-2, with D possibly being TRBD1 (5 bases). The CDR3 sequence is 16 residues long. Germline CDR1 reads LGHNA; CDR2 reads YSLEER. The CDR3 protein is CTSSQEIGRTNYGYTF. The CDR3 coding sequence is TGCACCAGCAGCCAAGAGATAGGCAGGACAAACTATGGCTACACCTTC.

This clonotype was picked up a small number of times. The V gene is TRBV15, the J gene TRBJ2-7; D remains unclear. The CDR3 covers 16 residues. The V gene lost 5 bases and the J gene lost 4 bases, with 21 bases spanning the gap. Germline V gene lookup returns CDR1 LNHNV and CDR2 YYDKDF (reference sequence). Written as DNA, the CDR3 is TGTGCCACCAGCTCGTCCCTGAAAGGACGGCTGTACGAGCAGTACTTC. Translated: CATSSSLKGRLYEQYF.

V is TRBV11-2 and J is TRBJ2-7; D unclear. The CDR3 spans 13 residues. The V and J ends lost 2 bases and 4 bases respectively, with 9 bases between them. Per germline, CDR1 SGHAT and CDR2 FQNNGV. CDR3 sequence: CASSLRFGYEQYF. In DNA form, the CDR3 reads TGTGCCAGCAGCTTAAGGTTTGGTTACGAGCAGTACTTC.

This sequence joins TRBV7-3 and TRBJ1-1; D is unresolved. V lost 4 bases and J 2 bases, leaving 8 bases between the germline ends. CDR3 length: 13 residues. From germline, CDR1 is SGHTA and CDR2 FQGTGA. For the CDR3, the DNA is TGTGCCAGCAGCTCCTTTGAAAACACTGAAGCTTTCTTT. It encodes CASSSFENTEAFF.

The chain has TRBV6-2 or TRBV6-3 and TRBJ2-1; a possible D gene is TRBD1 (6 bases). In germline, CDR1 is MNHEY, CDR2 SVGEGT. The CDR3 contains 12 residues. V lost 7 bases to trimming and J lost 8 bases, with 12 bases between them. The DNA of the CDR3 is TGTGCCAGCAACCTAGGGGGTCATGAGCAGTTCTTC. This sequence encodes CASNLGGHEQFF.

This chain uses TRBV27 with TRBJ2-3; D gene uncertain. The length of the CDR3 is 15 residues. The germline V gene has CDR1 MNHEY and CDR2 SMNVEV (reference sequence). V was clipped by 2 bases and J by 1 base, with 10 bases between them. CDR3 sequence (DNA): TGTGCCAGCAGTTTAAGGAGTCTGGGCACAGATACGCAGTATTTT. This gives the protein CASSLRSLGTDTQYF.

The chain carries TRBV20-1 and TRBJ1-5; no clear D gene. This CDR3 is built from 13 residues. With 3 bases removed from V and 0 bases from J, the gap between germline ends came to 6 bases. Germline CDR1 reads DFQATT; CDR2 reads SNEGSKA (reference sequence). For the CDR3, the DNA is TGCAGTGCTAGTTTTTATAGCAATCAGCCCCAGCATTTT. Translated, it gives CSASFYSNQPQHF.

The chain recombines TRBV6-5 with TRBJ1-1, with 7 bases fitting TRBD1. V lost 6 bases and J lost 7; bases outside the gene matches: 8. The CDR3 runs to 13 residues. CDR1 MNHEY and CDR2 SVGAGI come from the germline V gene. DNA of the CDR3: TGTGCCAGCAGGACCAGGGGGTGGGGTGAAGCTTTCTTT. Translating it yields CASRTRGWGEAFF.

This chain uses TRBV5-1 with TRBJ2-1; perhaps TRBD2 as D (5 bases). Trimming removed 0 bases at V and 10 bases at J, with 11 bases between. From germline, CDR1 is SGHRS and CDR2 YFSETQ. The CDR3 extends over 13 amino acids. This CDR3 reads CASSLGGSVEQFF. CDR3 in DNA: TGCGCCAGCAGCTTGGGAGGGTCCGTGGAGCAGTTCTTC.

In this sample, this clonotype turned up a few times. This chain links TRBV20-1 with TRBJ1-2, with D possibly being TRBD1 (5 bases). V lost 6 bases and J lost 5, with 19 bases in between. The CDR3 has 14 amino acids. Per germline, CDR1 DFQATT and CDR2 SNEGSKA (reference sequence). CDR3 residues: CSAAIREGEYGYTF. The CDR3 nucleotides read TGCAGTGCGGCAATCAGGGAGGGCGAGTATGGCTACACCTTC.